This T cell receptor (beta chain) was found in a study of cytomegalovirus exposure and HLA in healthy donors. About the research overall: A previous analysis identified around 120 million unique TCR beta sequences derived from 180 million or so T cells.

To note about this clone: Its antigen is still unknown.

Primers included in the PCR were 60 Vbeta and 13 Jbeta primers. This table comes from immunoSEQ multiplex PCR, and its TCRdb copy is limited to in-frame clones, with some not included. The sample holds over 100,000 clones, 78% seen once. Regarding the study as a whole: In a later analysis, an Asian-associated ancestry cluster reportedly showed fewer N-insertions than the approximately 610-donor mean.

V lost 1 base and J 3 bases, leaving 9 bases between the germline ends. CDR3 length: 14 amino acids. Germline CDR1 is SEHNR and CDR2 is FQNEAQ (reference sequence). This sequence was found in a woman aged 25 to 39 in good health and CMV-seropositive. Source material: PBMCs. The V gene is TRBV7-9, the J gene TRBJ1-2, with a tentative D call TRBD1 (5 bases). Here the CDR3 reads CASSLETAYYGYTF. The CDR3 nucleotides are TGTGCCAGCAGCTTAGAGACAGCATACTATGGCTACACCTTC.